Listed here are 7 T cell receptor beta chains from one sample, sequenced in a study of OX40 agonist ivuxolimab in advanced cancers. The data were produced by immunoSEQ multiplex PCR, yet TCRdb's version contains in-frame clones alone and is incomplete. Of 70,000 to 95,000 clones in the sample, about 88% are singletons; the top ten hold over 10%. The sequences come from CD4+ or CD8+ T cells sorted from blood, collected in a trial of the OX40 agonist ivuxolimab. The receptors were gathered from an adult with an advanced solid tumor such as melanoma, head and neck, liver or kidney cancer.

The chain is built from TRBV6-6 and TRBJ1-4; D is unresolved. V was clipped by 3 bases and J by 0 bases, with 11 bases between them. This CDR3 spans 16 amino acids. Germline loops: CDR1 MNHNY, CDR2 SVGAGI (reference sequence). CDR3 in DNA: TGTGCCAGCAGTTATTTAGCTACGGCAACTAATGAAAAACTGTTTTTT. This gives the protein CASSYLATATNEKLFF.

The chain couples TRBV6-1 to TRBJ1-2, with D tentatively TRBD1 (6 bases). Trimming removed 7 bases from V and 4 bases from J, with 16 bases in between. The CDR3 is 14 amino acids. CDR1 and CDR2 from the germline V gene are MNHNS and SASEGT. CDR3: CASTGTPPPYGYTF. CDR3 nucleotides: TGTGCCAGCACCGGGACACCACCTCCCTATGGCTACACCTTC.

The V call is TRBV27, the J call TRBJ1-2, with a tentative D call TRBD1 (5 bases). The germline V and J ends were trimmed by 4 bases and 4 bases, with 13 bases remaining between them. The CDR3 consists of 14 residues. The germline V gene has CDR1 MNHEY and CDR2 SMNVEV (reference sequence). This CDR3 reads CASSYRGGVYGYTF. CDR3 in DNA: TGTGCCAGCAGTTATAGGGGAGGCGTCTATGGCTACACCTTC.

The genes are TRBV19 and TRBJ1-1, with TRBD1 matching 7 bases. The CDR3 is 13 amino acids. The V gene end was trimmed by 5 bases and the J gene end by 6 bases; junction bases not matched to a gene: 6. CDR1 is LNHDA, CDR2 SQIVND, per germline (reference sequence). CDR3 sequence reads: CASSGTAGSEAFF. As DNA, the CDR3 is TGTGCCAGTAGTGGGACAGCTGGTTCTGAAGCTTTCTTT.

The chain has TRBV27 and TRBJ2-6; tentatively, D is TRBD1 (5 bases). Germline values: CDR1 MNHEY, CDR2 SMNVEV (reference sequence). The V end lost 0 bases, the J end lost 3 bases, and 12 bases lay between the germline ends. The CDR3 has 17 amino acids. CDR3 amino acids: CASSLSAGLGGANVLTF. The DNA of the CDR3 is TGTGCCAGCAGTTTATCGGCAGGGTTGGGTGGGGCCAACGTCCTGACTTTC.

The chain is built from TRBV7-9 and TRBJ1-1, with D uncertain. The germline V gene encodes CDR1 SEHNR and CDR2 FQNEAQ (reference sequence). V was pared by 5 bases and J by 4 bases, with 11 bases between. The CDR3 is 13 residues long. CDR3 region: CASSPSSATEAFF. As DNA, the CDR3 is TGTGCCAGCAGCCCCAGTTCGGCCACTGAAGCTTTCTTT.

In its sample, this clone was seen once. The CDR3 DNA sequence: TGCGCCAGCAGCTTGGGCTTCCGGGGTGTATTCTCCTACGAGCAGTACTTC. Translating gives CASSLGFRGVFSYEQYF. The chain uses TRBV5-1 and TRBJ2-7; possibly TRBD2 for D (5 bases). The germline CDR1 and CDR2 sequences are SGHRS and YFSETQ. Trimming left V 0 bases short and J 0 bases short, with 16 bases between. The length of the CDR3 is 17 residues.